This T cell receptor beta chain was identified in a study of OX40 agonist ivuxolimab in advanced cancers. About the study: Patients were treated with ivuxolimab, an agonistic anti-OX40 (CD134) antibody. Of mixed ages from about 23 to 79 and averaging around 60 years, the group was almost 85% male. Overall study findings and caveats: In CD8+ T cells, expanded clones were on average more numerous than in CD4+.

There are 15 residues in the CDR3. The V gene lost 0 bases and the J gene lost 0 bases, with 6 bases spanning the gap. Per germline, CDR1 SEHNR and CDR2 FQNEAQ (reference sequence). Only a few counts were recorded for this clone. Its antigen is not known. Profiling relied on immunoSEQ multiplex PCR, and the TCRdb table lists in-frame clones only, not all of them. The sample holds more than 100,000 clones, 90% to 95% seen once. Specimen: CD4+ or CD8+ T cells sorted from blood, collected in a trial of the OX40 agonist ivuxolimab. J is TRBJ2-1 and V is TRBV7-9; no clear D gene. The source of this sequence is an adult with an advanced solid tumor such as melanoma, head and neck, liver or kidney cancer. CDR3 sequence: CASSLAKGSYNEQFF. CDR3 DNA: TGTGCCAGCAGCTTAGCGAAAGGCTCCTACAATGAGCAGTTCTTC.